This passage covers 32 T cell receptor beta chains from one sample sequenced in a study of T cell responses to AZD1222 COVID-19 vaccine listed by TCRdb under 2021. In the paper's terms, the time point label means: baseline before first vaccination. The library was made by the immunoSEQ multiplex PCR assay. The immuneACCESS repertoire file appears here via TCRdb, limited to in-frame rearrangements. These files lack a portion of the clones; in checked studies, under half of the deficit traces to unresolved V genes, and the cause of the others is not known. The sample contains approximately 180,000 clones, 92% of them found a single time. Under 11% of the sample rests with the top ten. The starting material was peripheral blood, obtained on day 0 of AZD1222 vaccination. The receptors originated from an adult in good health.

The chain links TRBV4-1 to TRBJ2-7; TRBD2 matches 8 bases. The CDR3 has 16 residues. Germline V gene sequence: CDR1 MGHRA, CDR2 YSYEKL. The V segment lost 4 bases and the J segment 0 bases; nucleotides outside the gene matches: 8. In DNA form, the CDR3 reads TGCGCCAGCAGCCGGCGGACTAGCCCGTTCTCCTACGAGCAGTACTTC. Protein product: CASSRRTSPFSYEQYF.

V and J are TRBV28 and TRBJ1-1; D is possibly TRBD1 (6 bases). Trimming stripped 6 bases from V and 2 bases from J, with 13 bases between. The germline CDR1 and CDR2 sequences are MDHEN and SYDVKM. The CDR3 runs 14 residues. The CDR3 DNA reads TGTGCCAGCAGCACCCCACAGGGTAACACTGAAGCTTTCTTT. Protein product: CASSTPQGNTEAFF. Full variable domain (missing parts from reference TRBV28 and TRBJ1-1): DVKVTQSSRYLVKRTGEKVFLECVQDMDHENMFWYRQDPGLGLRLIYFSYDVKMKEKGDIPEGYSVSREKKERFSLILESASTNQTSMYLCASSTPQGNTEAFFGQGTRLTVV.

Concerning this clone itself: The junction departs from germline at one end; a sequencing error may be responsible. The chain recombines TRBV7-7 with TRBJ1-1; D remains unclear. The germline V gene has CDR1 SSHAT and CDR2 FNYEAQ (reference sequence). This CDR3 region has 13 residues. CDR3 sequence (DNA): TGTGCTAGCAGCTTGGGAGAGAACACTGAAGCTTTCTTT. This gives the protein CASSLGENTEAFF.

The chain couples TRBV5-4 to TRBJ1-1; D not certain. V dropped 0 bases and J dropped 6 bases, with 9 bases sitting between them. Germline lookup yields CDR1 SGHNT and CDR2 YYREEE (reference sequence). This CDR3 contains 13 residues. CDR3 DNA sequence: TGTGCCAGCAGCTTGGAAAAAAGGGCTGAAGCTTTCTTT. Translation: CASSLEKRAEAFF.

The chain is built from TRBV6-1 and TRBJ1-2, with D possibly matching TRBD1 (5 bases). The CDR3 totals 14 residues. Germline V lookup: CDR1 MNHNS, CDR2 SASEGT. V dropped 1 base and J dropped 6 bases, with 12 bases sitting between them. The CDR3 sequence is CASSEGPGFDGYTF. DNA of the CDR3: TGTGCCAGCAGTGAAGGGCCAGGGTTTGATGGCTACACCTTC.

This sequence joins TRBV16 and TRBJ2-7; D is unresolved. V was clipped by 4 bases and J by 7 bases, with 20 bases between them. There are 15 residues in the CDR3. CDR1 and CDR2 from the germline V gene are KGHSY and FQNENV. This chain's CDR3 is CASSLAPWEMGEQYF. The DNA of the CDR3 is TGTGCCAGCAGCCTTGCACCATGGGAAATGGGGGAGCAGTACTTC.

The genes are TRBV7-2 and TRBJ1-2, with 10 bases fitting TRBD1. Germline V gene lookup returns CDR1 SGHTA and CDR2 FQGNSA. V was clipped by 0 bases and J by 0 bases; unmatched bases: 4. CDR3 length: 17 residues. CDR3 protein: CASSLAFGQGANYGYTF. Written as DNA, the CDR3 is TGTGCCAGCAGCTTAGCCTTTGGACAGGGGGCTAACTATGGCTACACCTTC.

This chain links TRBV5-1 with TRBJ1-5, with no clear D. Germline values: CDR1 SGHRS, CDR2 YFSETQ. V was clipped by 4 bases and J by 0 bases, with 11 bases between them. CDR3 length: 15 amino acids. CDR3 DNA sequence: TGCGCCAGCAGCCCCCATTCACTTAGCAATCAGCCCCAGCATTTT. Encoded protein: CASSPHSLSNQPQHF.

This clone was counted a few times. The CDR3 is CASTREASTGELFF. The CDR3 DNA reads TGTGCCAGCACCAGGGAGGCGTCCACCGGGGAGCTGTTTTTT. This chain joins TRBV2 and TRBJ2-2; possibly TRBD2 for D (6 bases). Trimming took 7 bases from V and 4 from J, leaving 13 bases between them. The CDR3 consists of 14 residues. In germline, CDR1 is SNHLY, CDR2 FYNNEI.

The rearrangement joins TRBV7-9 to TRBJ1-1; 9 bases are shared with TRBD1. With 1 base clipped from V and 11 bases from J, the junction kept 8 bases outside the gene matches. Looked up from germline, CDR1 is SEHNR and CDR2 is FQNEAQ (reference sequence). CDR3 length: 14 amino acids. CDR3 protein: CASSLDPQGARAFF. In DNA form, the CDR3 reads TGTGCCAGCAGCTTAGACCCACAGGGGGCACGGGCTTTCTTT.

The chain employs TRBV7-3 and TRBJ2-2; D remains unclear. V was cut by 1 base and J by 5 bases, with 2 bases left in between. The CDR3 runs to 12 residues. The germline V gene has CDR1 SGHTA and CDR2 FQGTGA. In DNA form, the CDR3 reads TGTGCCAGCAGCTTAAGGACCGGGGAGCTGTTTTTT. It is translated as CASSLRTGELFF.

The CDR3 loop is CASSITGVNSPLHF. CDR3 bases: TGTGCCAGCAGCATAACAGGGGTGAATTCACCCCTCCACTTT. This chain connects TRBV7-8 to TRBJ1-6; 7 bases line up with TRBD1. The V and J ends lost 5 bases and 7 bases, in that order; junction bases with no gene match: 5. The CDR3 spans 14 residues. Germline loops: CDR1 SGHVS, CDR2 FQNEAQ. Looking up the rest from reference TRBV7-8 and TRBJ1-6 gives the full variable domain: GAGVSQSPRYKVAKRGQDVALRCDPISGHVSLFWYQQALGQGPEFLTYFQNEAQLDKSGLPSDRFFAERPEGSVSTLKIQRTQQEDSAVYLCASSITGVNSPLHFGNGTRLTVT.

The rearrangement uses TRBV11-2 and TRBJ1-2; D is perhaps TRBD1 (5 bases). Germline V gene sequence: CDR1 SGHAT, CDR2 FQNNGV. This CDR3 is built from 16 residues. V was cut by 3 bases and J by 6 bases, with 20 bases left in between. The CDR3 reads CASSFTAGTGEDGYTF. CDR3 DNA sequence: TGTGCCAGCAGCTTCACAGCCGGAACAGGAGAAGATGGCTACACCTTC.

For this clone: The sample has other DNA sequences that encode this CDR3 too. This chain joins TRBV7-6 and TRBJ1-6, with 9 bases matching TRBD1. The length of the CDR3 is 15 residues. Unmatched junction bases numbered 3, after V lost 2 bases and J lost 7 bases. Germline V gene data show CDR1 as SGHVS and CDR2 as FNYEAQ. The CDR3 here is CASSLRDRVNSPLHF. CDR3 DNA sequence: TGTGCCAGCAGCTTACGGGACAGGGTAAATTCACCCCTCCACTTT.

J is TRBJ1-2 and V is TRBV5-1, with a tentative D call TRBD1 (6 bases). The CDR3 length is 15 residues. Germline assignment: CDR1 SGHRS and CDR2 YFSETQ. V was pared by 0 bases and J by 2 bases, with 11 bases between. The CDR3: CASSLAQGTNYGYTF. The DNA for the CDR3 is TGCGCCAGCAGCTTGGCACAGGGCACGAACTATGGCTACACCTTC.

The rearrangement links TRBV18 to TRBJ1-2; D gene unclear. CDR1 and CDR2 (germline): KGHSH, LQKENI. CDR3 length: 13 residues. Trimming removed 6 bases from V and 8 bases from J, with 16 bases in between. The CDR3, as DNA: TGTGCCAGCTCCCAGGACGTCGGAGTGGGCTACACCTTC. Translating it yields CASSQDVGVGYTF.

The chain uses TRBV7-8 and TRBJ2-7; 8 nucleotides align to TRBD2. CDR3 length: 16 residues. Germline V CDR1 and CDR2: SGHVS, FQNEAQ. V was clipped by 5 bases and J by 2 bases; unmatched bases: 11. CDR3 sequence (DNA): TGTGCCAGCAGCCGAGCAAGCGGGAGTGGGGCCTACGAGCAGTACTTC. Encoded protein: CASSRASGSGAYEQYF.

The chain joins TRBV13 to TRBJ1-5; no reliable D call. The germline CDR1 and CDR2 sequences are PRHDT and FYEKMQ (reference sequence). The CDR3 loop spans 14 amino acids. The V and J ends lost 0 bases and 4 bases respectively, with 7 bases between them. The CDR3 loop is CASSLGWGNQPQHF. For the CDR3, the DNA is TGTGCCAGCAGCTTAGGGTGGGGTAATCAGCCCCAGCATTTT.

This rearrangement joins TRBV4-2 to TRBJ2-3; tentative D call: TRBD1 (6 bases). V gave up 1 base and J gave up 6 bases, with 14 bases separating them. The CDR3 extends over 15 amino acids. The germline CDR1 and CDR2 sequences are LGHNA and YNFKEQ. CDR3 residues: CASSQGGPGTDTQYF. The CDR3 coding sequence is TGTGCCAGCAGCCAAGGGGGGCCAGGGACGGATACGCAGTATTTT.

V usage is TRBV5-1 and J usage is TRBJ2-3, with a weak D call TRBD1 (5 bases). The germline V gene encodes CDR1 SGHRS and CDR2 YFSETQ. The ends were cut back, 7 bases at V and 6 bases at J, with 15 bases in the middle. This CDR3 has 13 residues. The CDR3 sequence: CASYSQGGDTQYF. For the CDR3, the DNA is TGCGCCAGCTATTCTCAGGGTGGGGATACGCAGTATTTT. Combining the CDR3 with reference TRBV5-1 and TRBJ2-3 gives the whole variable domain KAGVTQTPRYLIKTRGQQVTLSCSPISGHRSVSWYQQTPGQGLQFLFEYFSETQRNKGNFPGRFSGRQFSNSRSEMNVSTLELGDSALYLCASYSQGGDTQYFGPGTRLTVL.

This clone was observed a single time. The chain uses TRBV7-9 and TRBJ2-2; D call uncertain. The CDR3 contains 12 residues. Trimming pared 5 bases from V and 0 bases from J, leaving 1 base between. Germline CDR1 SEHNR, CDR2 FQNEAQ (reference sequence). The CDR3 nucleotides read TGTGCCAGCAGCCCGAACACCGGGGAGCTGTTTTTT. Translation: CASSPNTGELFF.

The V call is TRBV15, the J call TRBJ2-1, with TRBD2 matching over 12 bases. The CDR3 loop spans 19 amino acids. Germline V gene lookup returns CDR1 LNHNV and CDR2 YYDKDF (reference sequence). Germline trimming cut 3 bases from V and 0 bases from J; bases unmatched to any gene: 9. CDR3 bases: TGTGCCACCAGCAGCCCTAGCGGGAGGGCCGGGAGCTCCTACAATGAGCAGTTCTTC. It codes for CATSSPSGRAGSSYNEQFF. The full variable domain, with the rest looked up from reference TRBV15 and TRBJ2-1, is DAMVIQNPRYQVTQFGKPVTLSCSQTLNHNVMYWYQQKSSQAPKLLFHYYDKDFNNEADTPDNFQSRRPNTSFCFLDIRSPGLGDTAMYLCATSSPSGRAGSSYNEQFFGPGTRLTVL.

This clone was detected once. CDR3 in amino acids: CAWSPLNRGQYEQYV. CDR3 nucleotide sequence: TGTGCCTGGAGCCCGTTGAACAGGGGTCAATACGAGCAGTACGTC. The rearrangement uses TRBV30 and TRBJ2-7; 7 positions match TRBD1. V shed 3 bases and J 4 bases; nucleotides not matched to a gene: 12. The CDR3 loop spans 15 amino acids. In germline, CDR1 is GTSNPN, CDR2 SVGIG (reference sequence).

This chain uses TRBV3-1 (or the pseudogene TRBV3-2) with TRBJ1-4, with a weak D call TRBD1 (5 bases). V was trimmed by 2 bases and J by 7 bases, leaving 14 bases between them. This CDR3 region has 15 residues. From germline, CDR1 is LGHDT and CDR2 YNNKEL (reference sequence). CDR3 protein: CASSQYGGRGEKLFF. The CDR3 DNA follows: TGTGCCAGCAGCCAATACGGGGGTCGCGGTGAAAAACTGTTTTTT.

The V gene is TRBV19, the J gene TRBJ1-1; D is ambiguous. The V gene lost 8 bases and the J gene lost 4 bases, with 17 bases spanning the gap. Per the germline V gene, CDR1 is LNHDA and CDR2 is SQIVND (reference sequence). CDR3 size: 14 residues. CDR3 region: CASEPALYGTEAFF. The CDR3 DNA reads as TGTGCCAGTGAGCCAGCCCTCTATGGCACTGAAGCTTTCTTT.

The rearrangement links TRBV28 to TRBJ1-5, with D unclear. The CDR3 runs to 12 residues. Germline assignment: CDR1 MDHEN and CDR2 SYDVKM. The V gene lost 8 bases and the J gene lost 4 bases, with 9 bases spanning the gap. The CDR3 reads CASYSTNQPQHF. The CDR3 DNA reads as TGTGCCAGCTATAGTACAAATCAGCCCCAGCATTTT.

The genes are TRBV5-1 and TRBJ1-2; D may be TRBD1 (6 bases). V was shortened by 4 bases and J by 0 bases, with 19 bases between the two germline ends. The CDR3 consists of 17 residues. CDR1 SGHRS and CDR2 YFSETQ come from the germline V gene. CDR3 in amino acids: CASSRKYWGASNYGYTF. The CDR3 region has the DNA TGCGCCAGCAGCCGAAAGTATTGGGGGGCGTCTAACTATGGCTACACCTTC.

The chain carries TRBV5-6 and TRBJ1-4; 8 bases are a match to TRBD1. V shed 5 bases, J shed 8 bases, and the junction held 14 bases outside the gene matches. The CDR3 runs to 16 residues. Per the germline V gene, CDR1 is SGHDT and CDR2 is YYEEEE. CDR3 in amino acids: CASRRTSDRVKEKLFF. The CDR3 region has the DNA TGTGCCAGCAGACGTACCTCGGACAGGGTAAAAGAAAAACTGTTTTTT.

V and J are TRBV10-2 and TRBJ1-1; the D is unclear. V was clipped by 11 bases and J by 0 bases, with 16 bases between them. This CDR3 comprises 14 residues. Germline V gene data show CDR1 as WSHSY and CDR2 as SAAADI. CDR3 sequence reads: CAASPEHVNTEAFF. The CDR3, as DNA: TGCGCCGCCAGTCCGGAGCATGTGAACACTGAAGCTTTCTTT.

This clone occurred once. The rearrangement uses TRBV18 and TRBJ2-7; 7 bases align to TRBD2. Germline CDR1 is KGHSH and CDR2 is LQKENI. Trimming cost V 0 bases and J 4 bases; bases outside gene matches: 3. This CDR3 contains 14 residues. CDR3 in DNA: TGTGCCAGCTCACCACCCACGGGACTATACGAGCAGTACTTC. Translating it yields CASSPPTGLYEQYF.

DNA of the CDR3: TGTGCCAGCAGCTTAGAAAGGACAGGGAGAACGCAGTATTTT. Amino acids: CASSLERTGRTQYF. The chain is built from TRBV11-3 and TRBJ2-3, with 8 bases that match TRBD1. The CDR3 consists of 14 residues. Germline values: CDR1 SGHNT, CDR2 YENEEA. V lost 0 bases and J lost 9; bases outside the gene matches: 5. Full variable domain (missing parts from reference TRBV11-3 and TRBJ2-3): EAGVVQSPRYKIIEKKQPVAFWCNPISGHNTLYWYLQNLGQGPELLIRYENEEAVDDSQLPKDRFSAERLKGVDSTLKIQPAELGDSAVYLCASSLERTGRTQYFGPGTRLTVL.

This chain links TRBV27 with TRBJ1-2; D call uncertain. V was cut by 5 bases and J by 4 bases, with 20 bases left in between. The V gene's germline CDR1 is MNHEY and CDR2 SMNVEV (reference sequence). CDR3 length: 16 residues. CDR3 region: CASSRRSVVDVYGYTF. CDR3 nucleotide sequence: TGTGCCAGCAGTCGACGGTCGGTTGTAGATGTCTATGGCTACACCTTC.